This T cell receptor beta chain was documented in a study of spatial heterogeneity in lung cancer. The CDR3 contains 15 residues. Trimming removed 2 bases from V and 7 bases from J, with 20 bases in between. Germline V gives CDR1 GTSNPN, CDR2 SVGIG (reference sequence). As for time point: sample taken at primary tumor resection. Without sorting, whole RNA was sequenced from tumor, nontumor lung or frozen PBMC. This clonotype was seen more than once but under ten times. TCRdb reprocessed the 5' RACE reads via MiXCR and lists one record per CDR3 protein. Found here are 82,000 or so distinct CDR3 sequences, 10% to 15% of them singletons; the top ten hold around 4.3%.

The clonotype comes from a male donor with early-stage non-small cell lung cancer. The chain couples TRBV30 to TRBJ1-1, with a weak D call TRBD1 (6 bases). The material was PBMCs, obtained at surgery. The CDR3 DNA follows: TGTGCCTGGAGTCCCCCAGTGGACAGCTTAGGTGAAGCTTTCTTT. Its translation: CAWSPPVDSLGEAFF.